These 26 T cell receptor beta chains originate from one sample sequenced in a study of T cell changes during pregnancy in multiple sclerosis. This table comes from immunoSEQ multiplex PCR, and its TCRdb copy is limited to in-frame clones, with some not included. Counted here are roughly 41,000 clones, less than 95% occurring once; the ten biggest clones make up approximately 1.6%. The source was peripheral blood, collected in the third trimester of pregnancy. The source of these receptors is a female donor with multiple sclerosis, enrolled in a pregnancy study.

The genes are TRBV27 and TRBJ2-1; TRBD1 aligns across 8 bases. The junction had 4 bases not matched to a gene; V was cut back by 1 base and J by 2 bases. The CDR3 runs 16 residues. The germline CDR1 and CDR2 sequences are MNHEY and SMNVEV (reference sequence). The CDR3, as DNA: TGTGCCAGCAGTTTATACAGGGGGAACACCTACAATGAGCAGTTCTTC. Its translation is CASSLYRGNTYNEQFF.

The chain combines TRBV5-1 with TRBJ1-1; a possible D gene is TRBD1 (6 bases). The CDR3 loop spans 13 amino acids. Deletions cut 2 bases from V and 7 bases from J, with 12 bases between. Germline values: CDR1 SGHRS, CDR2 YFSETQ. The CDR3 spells CASSFRDTGEAFF. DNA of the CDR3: TGCGCCAGCAGCTTCAGGGACACCGGTGAAGCTTTCTTT.

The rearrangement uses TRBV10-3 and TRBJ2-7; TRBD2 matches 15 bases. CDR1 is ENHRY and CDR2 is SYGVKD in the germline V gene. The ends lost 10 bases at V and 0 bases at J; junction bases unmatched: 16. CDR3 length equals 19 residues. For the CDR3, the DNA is TGTGCCACCAAAAACGGAGGGACTAGCGGGGGGTTTAGCTCCTACGAGCAGTACTTC. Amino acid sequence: CATKNGGTSGGFSSYEQYF.

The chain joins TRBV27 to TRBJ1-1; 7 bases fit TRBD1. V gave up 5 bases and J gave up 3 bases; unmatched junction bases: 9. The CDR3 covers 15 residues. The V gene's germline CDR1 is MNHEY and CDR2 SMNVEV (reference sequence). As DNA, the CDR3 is TGTGCCAGCAGTAAGACAGGGTTGTATGACACTGAAGCTTTCTTT. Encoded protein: CASSKTGLYDTEAFF.

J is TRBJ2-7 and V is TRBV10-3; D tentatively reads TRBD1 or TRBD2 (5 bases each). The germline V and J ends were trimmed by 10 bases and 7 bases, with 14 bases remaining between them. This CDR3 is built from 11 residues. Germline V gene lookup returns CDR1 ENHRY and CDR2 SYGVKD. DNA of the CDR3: TGTGCCACCAGGGCGGGTGTGGAGCAGTACTTC. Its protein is CATRAGVEQYF.

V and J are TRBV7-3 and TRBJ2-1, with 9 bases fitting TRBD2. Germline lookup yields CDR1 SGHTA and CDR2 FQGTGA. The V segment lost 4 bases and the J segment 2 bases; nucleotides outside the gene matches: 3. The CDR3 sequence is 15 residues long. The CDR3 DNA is TGTGCCAGCAGCTATAGCGGGGGTCCCTACAATGAGCAGTTCTTC. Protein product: CASSYSGGPYNEQFF.

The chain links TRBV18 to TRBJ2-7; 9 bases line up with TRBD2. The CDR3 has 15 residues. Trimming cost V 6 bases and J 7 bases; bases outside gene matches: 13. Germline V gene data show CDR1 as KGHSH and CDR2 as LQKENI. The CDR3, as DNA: TGTGCCAGCTCTCCGAGACTAGCGGCGCCCAGGGAGCAGTACTTC. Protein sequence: CASSPRLAAPREQYF.

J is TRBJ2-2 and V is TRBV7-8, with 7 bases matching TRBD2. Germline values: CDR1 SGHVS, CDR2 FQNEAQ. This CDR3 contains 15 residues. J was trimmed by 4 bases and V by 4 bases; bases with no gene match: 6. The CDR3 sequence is CASSSPGRFTGELFF. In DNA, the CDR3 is TGTGCCAGCAGCTCCCCCGGGAGGTTCACCGGGGAGCTGTTTTTT.

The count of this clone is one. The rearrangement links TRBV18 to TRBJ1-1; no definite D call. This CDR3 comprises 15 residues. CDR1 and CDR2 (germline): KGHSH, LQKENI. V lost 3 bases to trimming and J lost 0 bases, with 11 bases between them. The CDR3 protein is CASSPTTGMNTEAFF. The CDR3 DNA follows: TGTGCCAGCTCACCGACTACGGGAATGAACACTGAAGCTTTCTTT. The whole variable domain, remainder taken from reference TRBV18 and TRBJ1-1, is NAGVMQNPRHLVRRRGQEARLRCSPMKGHSHVYWYRQLPEEGLKFMVYLQKENIIDESGMPKERFSAEFPKEGPSILRIQQVVRGDSAAYFCASSPTTGMNTEAFFGQGTRLTVV.

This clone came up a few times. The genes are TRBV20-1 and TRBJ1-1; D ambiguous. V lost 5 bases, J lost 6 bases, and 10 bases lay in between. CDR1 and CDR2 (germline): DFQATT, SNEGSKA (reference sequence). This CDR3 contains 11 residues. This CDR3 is CSARRKAEAFF. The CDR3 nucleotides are TGCAGTGCTCGGAGGAAAGCTGAAGCTTTCTTT.

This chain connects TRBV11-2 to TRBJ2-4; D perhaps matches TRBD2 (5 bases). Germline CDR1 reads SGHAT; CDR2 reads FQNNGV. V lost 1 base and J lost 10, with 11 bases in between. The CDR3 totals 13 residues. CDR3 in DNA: TGTGCCAGCAGCTTAGGCGCAGGAGGTATTCAGTACTTC. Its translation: CASSLGAGGIQYF.

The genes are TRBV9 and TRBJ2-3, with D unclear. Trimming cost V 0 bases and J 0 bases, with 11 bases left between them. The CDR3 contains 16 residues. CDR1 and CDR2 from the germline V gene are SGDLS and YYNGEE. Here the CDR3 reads CASSVVGQISTDTQYF. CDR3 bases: TGTGCCAGCAGCGTAGTTGGCCAGATTAGCACAGATACGCAGTATTTT.

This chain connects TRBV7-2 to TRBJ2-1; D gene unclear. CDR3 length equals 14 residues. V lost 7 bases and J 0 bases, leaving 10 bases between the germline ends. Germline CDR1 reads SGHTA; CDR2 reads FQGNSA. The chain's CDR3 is CASIGRSSYNEQFF. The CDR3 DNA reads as TGTGCCAGCATAGGTCGGAGCTCCTACAATGAGCAGTTCTTC.

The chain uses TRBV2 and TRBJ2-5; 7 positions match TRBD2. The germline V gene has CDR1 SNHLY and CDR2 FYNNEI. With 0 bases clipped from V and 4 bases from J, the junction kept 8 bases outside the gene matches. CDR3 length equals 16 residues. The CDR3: CASSEAPQSGTETQYF. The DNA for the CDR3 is TGTGCCAGCAGTGAAGCGCCCCAAAGCGGGACAGAGACCCAGTACTTC.

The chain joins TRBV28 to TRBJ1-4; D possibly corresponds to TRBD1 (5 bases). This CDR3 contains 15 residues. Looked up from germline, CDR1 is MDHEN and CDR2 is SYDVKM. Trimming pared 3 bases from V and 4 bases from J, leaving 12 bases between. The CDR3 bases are TGTGCCAGCAGTTTGGCCCAGGGAAATAATGAAAAACTGTTTTTT. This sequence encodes CASSLAQGNNEKLFF.

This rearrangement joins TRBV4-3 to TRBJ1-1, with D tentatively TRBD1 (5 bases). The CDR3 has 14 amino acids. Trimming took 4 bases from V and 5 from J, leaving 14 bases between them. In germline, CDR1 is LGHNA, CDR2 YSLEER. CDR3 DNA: TGCGCCAGCAGCCGAACCTCGGCAGGGACTGAAGCTTTCTTT. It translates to CASSRTSAGTEAFF.

CDR3 sequence reads: CASASGTAYNQPQHF. The CDR3, as DNA: TGTGCCAGCGCTAGCGGGACAGCTTACAATCAGCCCCAGCATTTT. V and J are TRBV18 and TRBJ1-5; TRBD1 matches at 7 bases. In germline, CDR1 is KGHSH, CDR2 LQKENI. Losses at the gene ends were 8 bases for V and 3 bases for J; bases not matched to a gene: 10. The CDR3 runs to 15 residues.

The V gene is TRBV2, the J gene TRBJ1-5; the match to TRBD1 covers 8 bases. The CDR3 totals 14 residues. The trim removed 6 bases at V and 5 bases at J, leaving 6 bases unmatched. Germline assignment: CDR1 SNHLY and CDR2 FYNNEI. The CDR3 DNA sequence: TGTGCCAGCAGCGCCACGGGACAGGATCAGCCCCAGCATTTT. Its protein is CASSATGQDQPQHF.

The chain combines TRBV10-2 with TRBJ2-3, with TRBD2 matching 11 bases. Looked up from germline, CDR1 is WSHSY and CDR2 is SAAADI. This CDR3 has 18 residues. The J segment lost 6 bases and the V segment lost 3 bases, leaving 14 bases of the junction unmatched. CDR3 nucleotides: TGCGCCAGCAGTGATCGTCTTCGGTTACTAGCGGGGGCCGATACGCAGTATTTT. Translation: CASSDRLRLLAGADTQYF.

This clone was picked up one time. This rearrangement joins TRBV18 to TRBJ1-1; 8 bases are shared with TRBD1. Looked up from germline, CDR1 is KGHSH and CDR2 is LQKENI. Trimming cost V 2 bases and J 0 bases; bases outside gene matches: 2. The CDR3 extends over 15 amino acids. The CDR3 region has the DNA TGTGCCAGCTCACCAAACAGGGGGATGAACACTGAAGCTTTCTTT. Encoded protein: CASSPNRGMNTEAFF.

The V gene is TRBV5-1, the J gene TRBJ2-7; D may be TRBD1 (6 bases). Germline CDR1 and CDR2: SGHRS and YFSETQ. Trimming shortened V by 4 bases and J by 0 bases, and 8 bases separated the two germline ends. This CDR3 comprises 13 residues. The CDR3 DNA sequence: TGCGCCAGCAGCCGGGACAACTCCTACGAGCAGTACTTC. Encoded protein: CASSRDNSYEQYF.

CDR3 bases: TGTGCCAGCAGTTCTTTAGTGCGGAGTTACGAGCAGTACTTC. Translated: CASSSLVRSYEQYF. The rearrangement uses TRBV6-5 and TRBJ2-7; unclear D gene. The CDR3 loop spans 14 amino acids. In germline, CDR1 is MNHEY, CDR2 SVGAGI. Trimming took off 4 bases at V and 4 bases at J, with 14 bases between the two ends.

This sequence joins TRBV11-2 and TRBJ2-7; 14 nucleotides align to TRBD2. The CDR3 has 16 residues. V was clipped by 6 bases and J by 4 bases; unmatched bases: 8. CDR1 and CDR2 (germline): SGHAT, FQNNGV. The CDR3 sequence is CASRRLAGGPGYEQYF. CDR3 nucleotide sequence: TGTGCCAGCAGACGACTAGCGGGAGGGCCGGGTTACGAGCAGTACTTC.

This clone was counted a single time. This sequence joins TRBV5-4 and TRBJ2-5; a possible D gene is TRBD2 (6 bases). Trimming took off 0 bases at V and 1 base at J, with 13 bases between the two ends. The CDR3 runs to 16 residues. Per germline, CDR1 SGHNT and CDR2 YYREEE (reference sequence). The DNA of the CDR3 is TGTGCCAGCAGCTTGGCGGTCGGGGGAGTCCAAGAGACCCAGTACTTC. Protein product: CASSLAVGGVQETQYF.

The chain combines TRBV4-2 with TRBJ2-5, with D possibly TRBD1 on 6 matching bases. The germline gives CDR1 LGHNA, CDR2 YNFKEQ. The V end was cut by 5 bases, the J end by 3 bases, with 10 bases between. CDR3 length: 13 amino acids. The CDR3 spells CASSAYREETQYF. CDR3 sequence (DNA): TGTGCCAGCAGCGCCTACAGGGAAGAGACCCAGTACTTC.

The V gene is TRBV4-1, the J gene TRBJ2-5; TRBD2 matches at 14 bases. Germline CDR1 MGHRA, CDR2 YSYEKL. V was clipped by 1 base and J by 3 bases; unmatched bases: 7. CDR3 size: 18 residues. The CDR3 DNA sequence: TGCGCCAGCAGCCAAGCCGGACTAGCGGGGGGAAGAAAAGAGACCCAGTACTTC. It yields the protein CASSQAGLAGGRKETQYF.